The 23 T cell receptor beta chains below come from one sample, sequenced in a study of beta chain features in type 1 diabetes. For these receptors, no antigen is known. The entirety of the isolated RNA underwent reverse transcription, so expressed TCRB transcripts were sequenced. This table comes from immunoSEQ multiplex PCR, and its TCRdb copy is limited to in-frame clones, with some not included. This table has approximately 250,000 clones, around 22% appearing once. Whole-study findings and limits: In all four CD4+ subsets, TCRB CDR3 length was significantly, moderately reduced in type 1 diabetes.

Sequenced sample: naive CD4+ T cells from blood. These receptors were taken from a woman between 25 and 40 years old with type 1 diabetes.

This clone was observed a few times. The chain carries TRBV5-4 and TRBJ1-1, with 9 bases aligning to TRBD1. Trimming took 0 bases from V and 6 from J; bases not matched to a gene: 6. The CDR3 has 15 residues. CDR1 is SGHNT, CDR2 YYREEE, per germline (reference sequence). Written as DNA, the CDR3 is TGTGCCAGCAGCTTGGGACAGGGGGTGGTTGCTGAAGCTTTCTTT. This codes for CASSLGQGVVAEAFF.

J is TRBJ2-5 and V is TRBV13, with TRBD1 matching over 9 bases. Germline V gene sequence: CDR1 PRHDT, CDR2 FYEKMQ (reference sequence). The length of the CDR3 is 15 residues. V dropped 1 base and J dropped 2; count of bases not matched to a gene: 2. The CDR3 DNA sequence: TGTGCCAGCAGCTTAGAGACAGGGGGGCAAGAGACCCAGTACTTC. Protein product: CASSLETGGQETQYF.

The genes are TRBV21-1 and TRBJ1-2. TRBV21-1 represents a pseudogene. This CDR3 region has 15 residues. CDR3 sequence: CASSKGMRHLYGYTF. CDR3 nucleotide sequence: TGTGCCAGCAGCAAAGGGATGAGGCACCTATATGGCTACACCTTC.

The V and J genes are TRBV5-1 and TRBJ2-1; D is ambiguous. CDR3 size: 16 residues. V was pared by 1 base and J by 3 bases, with 14 bases between. Germline CDR1 is SGHRS and CDR2 is YFSETQ. Written as DNA, the CDR3 is TGCGCCAGCAGCTTGACCTCCCGAGGAAGCTACAATGAGCAGTTCTTC. Translating gives CASSLTSRGSYNEQFF.

This sequence joins TRBV15 and TRBJ2-3; TRBD1 aligns across 10 bases. CDR1 and CDR2 from the germline V gene are LNHNV and YYDKDF (reference sequence). With V trimmed by 4 bases and J by 4 bases, 8 bases remained unmatched. The CDR3 length is 16 residues. CDR3 nucleotide sequence: TGTGCCACCAGCAAGGATGCGGGACAGGGGTCAGATACGCAGTATTTT. Translating gives CATSKDAGQGSDTQYF.

Comments on this clone: This CDR3 is also generated by other DNA sequences in the sample. This chain links TRBV18 with TRBJ2-1; TRBD2 aligns across 7 bases. The V gene end was trimmed by 3 bases and the J gene end by 4 bases; junction bases not matched to a gene: 3. The CDR3 totals 14 residues. CDR1 KGHSH and CDR2 LQKENI come from the germline V gene. The CDR3 region is CASSPSGAYNEQFF. CDR3 DNA: TGTGCCAGCTCACCGAGCGGGGCTTACAATGAGCAGTTCTTC.

The chain links TRBV29-1 to TRBJ1-2; 7 bases fit TRBD1. V dropped 1 base and J dropped 2; count of bases not matched to a gene: 1. The V gene's germline CDR1 is SQVTM and CDR2 ANQGSEA. The length of the CDR3 is 13 residues. CDR3 DNA sequence: TGCAGCGTTGAAGTGACAGGGAACTATGGCTACACCTTC. It translates to CSVEVTGNYGYTF.

This clone has more than one count but fewer than ten. This chain connects TRBV2 to TRBJ2-3; 11 bases are a match to TRBD2. The J segment lost 5 bases and the V segment lost 2 bases, leaving 3 bases of the junction unmatched. The CDR3 length is 15 residues. Germline CDR1 reads SNHLY; CDR2 reads FYNNEI. The CDR3 reads CASSETSGRRDTQYF. The CDR3 DNA sequence: TGTGCCAGCAGTGAAACTAGCGGGAGACGAGATACGCAGTATTTT.

This chain links TRBV7-3 with TRBJ2-1; the match to TRBD2 covers 9 bases. CDR3 length: 14 amino acids. Germline loops: CDR1 SGHTA, CDR2 FQGTGA. Trimming removed 3 bases from V and 8 bases from J; junction bases left unmatched: 5. In nucleotides, the CDR3 is TGTGCCAGCAGCTTCTGGACTAGCGTGGATGAGCAGTTCTTC. This sequence encodes CASSFWTSVDEQFF.

The chain couples TRBV30 to TRBJ2-3, with D perhaps TRBD2 (5 bases). This CDR3 comprises 12 residues. Per germline, CDR1 GTSNPN and CDR2 SVGIG (reference sequence). The germline V and J ends were trimmed by 2 bases and 3 bases, with 6 bases remaining between them. The CDR3 DNA reads TGTGCCTGGAGTAGCGGTACAGATACGCAGTATTTT. It is translated as CAWSSGTDTQYF.

This clone came up a few times. The chain is built from TRBV5-4 and TRBJ2-2, with unresolved D. The CDR3 covers 14 residues. V was shortened by 3 bases and J by 5 bases, with 11 bases between the two germline ends. Germline assignment: CDR1 SGHNT and CDR2 YYREEE (reference sequence). CDR3 nucleotide sequence: TGTGCCAGCAGCTCCTCAGACTTTACCGGGGAGCTGTTTTTT. As protein: CASSSSDFTGELFF.

This chain links TRBV23-1 with TRBJ1-2; D uncertain. TRBV23-1 is sorted into the ORF group, with uncertain function. There are 14 residues in the CDR3. V lost 0 bases, J lost 2 bases, and 7 bases lay in between. The DNA of the CDR3 is TGCGCCAGCAGTCAATCGGCCAGGAACTATGGCTACACCTTC. Translated: CASSQSARNYGYTF.

V usage is TRBV19 and J usage is TRBJ2-1, with 9 bases aligning to TRBD2. V lost 6 bases, J lost 8 bases, and 11 bases stayed unmatched. Germline loops: CDR1 LNHDA, CDR2 SQIVND (reference sequence). CDR3 length: 15 amino acids. The CDR3 protein is CASSHPAGGRDEQFF. In nucleotides, the CDR3 is TGTGCCAGTAGCCACCCAGCGGGAGGACGGGATGAGCAGTTCTTC.

The gene calls are TRBV11-2 and TRBJ2-1, with TRBD2 as a possible D gene (6 bases). This CDR3 has 15 residues. Germline values: CDR1 SGHAT, CDR2 FQNNGV. Trimming removed 2 bases from V and 2 bases from J, with 10 bases in between. CDR3 in amino acids: CASSLMLATYNEQFF. CDR3 bases: TGTGCCAGCAGCTTAATGCTAGCGACCTACAATGAGCAGTTCTTC. The full variable domain, with the rest looked up from reference TRBV11-2 and TRBJ2-1, is EAGVAQSPRYKIIEKRQSVAFWCNPISGHATLYWYQQILGQGPKLLIQFQNNGVVDDSQLPKDRFSAERLKGVDSTLKIQPAKLEDSAVYLCASSLMLATYNEQFFGPGTRLTVL.

The chain uses TRBV10-3 and TRBJ2-1, with TRBD1 as a possible D gene (7 bases). CDR1 and CDR2 from the germline V gene are ENHRY and SYGVKD. The V and J ends lost 8 bases and 7 bases respectively, with 21 bases between them. The CDR3 contains 15 residues. The chain's CDR3 is CAIGLNRGGNNEQFF. CDR3 in DNA: TGTGCCATCGGCCTGAACAGGGGCGGGAATAATGAGCAGTTCTTC.

This clone was picked up a small number of times. V gene TRBV30 combines with J gene TRBJ1-5, with 8 bases fitting TRBD1. The CDR3 contains 14 residues. In germline, CDR1 is GTSNPN, CDR2 SVGIG (reference sequence). J was trimmed by 4 bases and V by 1 base; bases with no gene match: 3. CDR3 in amino acids: CAWSDGDRNQPQHF. The CDR3 DNA reads as TGTGCCTGGAGTGACGGGGACAGGAATCAGCCCCAGCATTTT.

The gene calls are TRBV5-4 and TRBJ2-7; D gene uncertain. CDR3 size: 13 residues. Germline values: CDR1 SGHNT, CDR2 YYREEE (reference sequence). Deletions cut 0 bases from V and 2 bases from J, with 6 bases between. CDR3: CASSLGSAYEQYF. DNA of the CDR3: TGTGCCAGCAGCTTGGGGTCAGCCTACGAGCAGTACTTC.

This clone was seen more than once but under ten times. The rearrangement links TRBV4-2 to TRBJ1-1, with 9 positions matching TRBD1. From germline, CDR1 is LGHNA and CDR2 YNFKEQ. The CDR3 length is 16 residues. V shed 4 bases, J shed 0 bases, and the junction held 6 bases outside the gene matches. Here the CDR3 DNA reads TGTGCCAGCAGCCCTAGACGGGACAGGGTGAACACTGAAGCTTTCTTT. It encodes CASSPRRDRVNTEAFF.

This clone was seen more than once but under ten times. V usage is TRBV5-1 and J usage is TRBJ2-3; 8 bases agree with TRBD1. CDR1 SGHRS and CDR2 YFSETQ come from the germline V gene. The V gene end was trimmed by 4 bases and the J gene end by 2 bases; junction bases not matched to a gene: 6. The CDR3 length is 15 residues. The CDR3 DNA is TGCGCCAGCAGCCCTGGGACAGGTCTCACAGATACGCAGTATTTT. Its translation is CASSPGTGLTDTQYF.

The genes are TRBV10-3 and TRBJ2-1; 7 bases are shared with TRBD1. Unmatched junction bases numbered 10, after V lost 2 bases and J lost 9 bases. Germline V gene lookup returns CDR1 ENHRY and CDR2 SYGVKD. The CDR3 loop spans 15 amino acids. The CDR3 coding sequence is TGTGCCATCAGTGAGACGTCCCGGGACAGAATTGAGCAGTTCTTC. Amino acid sequence: CAISETSRDRIEQFF.

The sample holds a few counts of this clone. The chain is built from TRBV28 and TRBJ2-7; a weak D match, TRBD2 (7 bases). CDR3 length equals 14 residues. V was pared by 10 bases and J by 0 bases, with 16 bases between. Germline loops: CDR1 MDHEN, CDR2 SYDVKM. Here the CDR3 reads CATLWGGSSYEQYF. The CDR3 DNA is TGTGCCACGCTTTGGGGGGGCAGCTCCTACGAGCAGTACTTC.

This clone turned up a few times. This sequence joins TRBV5-4 and TRBJ2-1, with 10 bases aligning to TRBD2. J was trimmed by 6 bases and V by 4 bases; bases with no gene match: 10. CDR1 and CDR2 from the germline V gene are SGHNT and YYREEE (reference sequence). CDR3 length: 16 amino acids. The CDR3 DNA sequence: TGTGCCAGCAGCCCCATAGCGGGAGGCCTCCGCAATGAGCAGTTCTTC. Protein: CASSPIAGGLRNEQFF.

The chain has TRBV9 and TRBJ2-1, with a weak D call TRBD2 (5 bases). The V end was cut by 3 bases, the J end by 12 bases, with 10 bases between. Germline lookup yields CDR1 SGDLS and CDR2 YYNGEE. This CDR3 is built from 11 residues. As DNA, the CDR3 is TGTGCCAGCAGCGATGGAGCGGTGCAGTTCTTC. Residues: CASSDGAVQFF. The complete variable domain, with remaining parts taken from reference TRBV9 and TRBJ2-1, reads DSGVTQTPKHLITATGQRVTLRCSPRSGDLSVYWYQQSLDQGLQFLIQYYNGEERAKGNILERFSAQQFPDLHSELNLSSLELGDSALYFCASSDGAVQFFGPGTRLTVL.